The present T cell receptor (beta chain) was sequenced within a study of cytomegalovirus exposure and HLA in healthy donors. Across the whole study: Early released data comprised tens of millions of unique TCRs from HLA-typed donors. General study results and limits: According to reports, the classifier identified cytomegalovirus status with high specificity and sensitivity.

Primers: 60 Vbeta forward and 13 Jbeta reverse. Clones were read by immunoSEQ multiplex PCR, and TCRdb kept only the in-frame ones, dropping some. The data show 120,000 or so clones, 80% seen once. As for this clone: Its antigen is unidentified.

This receptor was identified in a female donor in good health and CMV-seronegative. Sequencing was performed on PBMCs.

The DNA for the CDR3 is TGTGCCAGTAGCGGGGGGCTCCGGGATTCACCCCTCCACTTT. It is translated as CASSGGLRDSPLHF. The genes are TRBV19 and TRBJ1-6; tentatively, D is TRBD1 (6 bases). This CDR3 is built from 14 residues. Trimming cost V 6 bases and J 8 bases, with 14 bases left between them. In germline, CDR1 is LNHDA, CDR2 SQIVND (reference sequence).